Below, 30 T cell receptor beta chains from the same sample are listed, as sequenced in a study of identical twins. One entry per CDR3 protein results from TCRdb running MiXCR on the 5' RACE reads. The sample lists about 790,000 distinct CDR3 sequences; roughly 20% were seen once. These same data were also listed under a study on T cells expressing NK-cell markers.

The sample consisted of PBMCs. These receptor sequences come from a young woman in good health.

This clonotype has only a few counts. The V call is TRBV6-1, the J call TRBJ1-1; D ambiguous. V was cut by 1 base and J by 3 bases, with 12 bases left in between. Germline lookup yields CDR1 MNHNS and CDR2 SASEGT. The CDR3 loop spans 15 amino acids. CDR3: CASSEGRLGHTEAFF. The CDR3 DNA reads TGTGCCAGCAGTGAAGGGCGTCTAGGCCACACTGAAGCTTTCTTT.

In its sample, this clonotype was seen many times. This rearrangement joins TRBV10-3 to TRBJ2-1; D gene ambiguous. The CDR3 has 11 residues. V lost 5 bases and J 4 bases, leaving 3 bases between the germline ends. Germline CDR1 reads ENHRY; CDR2 reads SYGVKD. The CDR3 is CAISTYNEQFF. In DNA form, the CDR3 reads TGTGCCATCAGTACTTACAATGAGCAGTTCTTC.

The chain combines TRBV7-2 with TRBJ2-5; D perhaps matches TRBD2 (5 bases). Looked up from germline, CDR1 is SGHTA and CDR2 is FQGNSA. The V gene lost 0 bases and the J gene lost 10 bases, with 18 bases spanning the gap. The CDR3 loop spans 15 amino acids. In nucleotides, the CDR3 is TGTGCCAGCAGCTTAGCGCTTTCAAGCGGTGAAGACCAGTACTTC. It yields the protein CASSLALSSGEDQYF.

The chain combines TRBV7-2 with TRBJ2-2, with 8 positions matching TRBD1. With 5 bases clipped from V and 0 bases from J, the junction kept 5 bases outside the gene matches. The CDR3 sequence is 16 residues long. CDR1 SGHTA and CDR2 FQGNSA come from the germline V gene. The chain's CDR3 is CASSARQGSNTGELFF. As DNA, the CDR3 is TGTGCCAGCAGCGCACGACAGGGGTCGAACACCGGGGAGCTGTTTTTT.

This clonotype was found a few times. The chain has TRBV7-9 and TRBJ2-6; the D is unclear. Germline values: CDR1 SEHNR, CDR2 FQNEAQ (reference sequence). The CDR3 has 15 residues. V gave up 8 bases and J gave up 2 bases, with 13 bases separating them. The chain's CDR3 is CASHIGVPGANVLTF. The CDR3 nucleotides are TGTGCCAGCCATATCGGTGTCCCTGGGGCCAACGTCCTGACTTTC.

This chain links TRBV9 with TRBJ2-1; D is undetermined. Trimming took off 3 bases at V and 9 bases at J, with 10 bases between the two ends. Looked up from germline, CDR1 is SGDLS and CDR2 is YYNGEE. CDR3 length equals 12 residues. This chain's CDR3 is CASSATPVEQFF. Here the CDR3 DNA reads TGTGCCAGCAGCGCCACACCGGTTGAGCAGTTCTTC.

The rearrangement uses TRBV9 and TRBJ2-7; TRBD2 agrees at 11 bases. From germline, CDR1 is SGDLS and CDR2 YYNGEE. This CDR3 is built from 18 residues. V shed 3 bases, J shed 0 bases, and the junction held 11 bases outside the gene matches. The chain's CDR3 is CASSGGGGGLAVSYEQYF. The DNA for the CDR3 is TGTGCCAGCAGCGGTGGAGGGGGGGGACTAGCGGTCTCCTACGAGCAGTACTTC.

The chain's CDR3 is CASRTLAGSSYEQYF. The CDR3 bases are TGTGCCAGCAGAACGTTAGCGGGATCCTCCTACGAGCAGTACTTC. The chain has TRBV6-1 and TRBJ2-7; 8 bases fit TRBD2. Germline V lookup: CDR1 MNHNS, CDR2 SASEGT. Germline trimming cut 6 bases from V and 0 bases from J; bases unmatched to any gene: 7. The CDR3 covers 15 residues.

Many counts were recorded for this clonotype. The chain uses TRBV12-3 or TRBV12-4 and TRBJ2-1; 14 bases line up with TRBD2. The CDR3 loop spans 16 amino acids. Germline trimming cut 5 bases from V and 9 bases from J; bases unmatched to any gene: 9. The CDR3 DNA is TGTGCCAGCAGTCCCGCGGGACTAGCGGGAGTAGCTGAGCAGTTCTTC. Translating gives CASSPAGLAGVAEQFF.

V gene TRBV5-1 combines with J gene TRBJ2-1, with 11 bases fitting TRBD2. Germline CDR1 and CDR2: SGHRS and YFSETQ. The ends lost 2 bases at V and 14 bases at J; junction bases unmatched: 6. There are 13 residues in the CDR3. The CDR3, as DNA: TGCGCCAGCAGCTTATCTAGCGGGGGGAGGAAGTTCTTC. Translated, it gives CASSLSSGGRKFF.

The genes are TRBV3-1 and TRBJ2-1; tentative D call: TRBD2 (6 bases). Trimming shortened V by 2 bases and J by 6 bases, and 23 bases separated the two germline ends. The germline V gene has CDR1 LGHDT and CDR2 YNNKEL (reference sequence). The CDR3 covers 18 residues. In DNA form, the CDR3 reads TGTGCCAGCAGCCAACTCGGCGGGAAGGGGTACAAGGGCAATGAGCAGTTCTTC. It encodes CASSQLGGKGYKGNEQFF.

In its sample, this clonotype was seen a few times. The genes are TRBV29-1 and TRBJ2-7; 11 nucleotides match TRBD2. Germline V CDR1 and CDR2: SQVTM, ANQGSEA. This CDR3 spans 15 amino acids. V lost 7 bases and J lost 9; bases outside the gene matches: 17. CDR3 region: CSARGVLAGGDGQYF. CDR3 DNA: TGCAGCGCCAGGGGAGTCTTAGCGGGAGGGGATGGGCAGTACTTC.

This clonotype showed up just a few times. This chain joins TRBV10-1 and TRBJ1-6; perhaps TRBD1 as D (5 bases). The V gene lost 5 bases and the J gene lost 10 bases, with 15 bases spanning the gap. Per the germline V gene, CDR1 is WNHNN and CDR2 is SYGVQD (reference sequence). The CDR3 consists of 14 residues. The CDR3 loop reads CASSYGGVGSPLHF. Here the CDR3 DNA reads TGCGCCAGCAGTTATGGAGGGGTGGGCTCACCCCTCCACTTT.

The V and J genes are TRBV28 and TRBJ2-3, with D hard to call. Trimming took 5 bases from V and 3 from J, leaving 18 bases between them. The CDR3 length is 16 residues. The germline V gene encodes CDR1 MDHEN and CDR2 SYDVKM. This chain's CDR3 is CASSPVSGYRTDTQYF. CDR3 DNA sequence: TGTGCCAGCAGTCCGGTCTCGGGTTACCGGACAGATACGCAGTATTTT.

V is TRBV5-1 and J is TRBJ1-1, with D perhaps TRBD1 (5 bases). V dropped 2 bases and J dropped 4 bases, with 9 bases sitting between them. The CDR3 extends over 13 amino acids. Germline CDR1 reads SGHRS; CDR2 reads YFSETQ. The CDR3 reads CASSFRDGTEAFF. The CDR3 region has the DNA TGCGCCAGCAGCTTTAGGGACGGCACTGAAGCTTTCTTT.

There are many counts of this clonotype. V gene TRBV12-3 or TRBV12-4 combines with J gene TRBJ2-7, with TRBD2 matching 7 bases. This CDR3 contains 14 residues. The trim removed 3 bases at V and 0 bases at J, leaving 2 bases unmatched. The DNA of the CDR3 is TGTGCCAGCAGTTTGGGAGGGAGCTCCTACGAGCAGTACTTC. Residues: CASSLGGSSYEQYF.

The rearrangement uses TRBV2 and TRBJ2-1, with a weak D call TRBD1 (6 bases). CDR1 and CDR2 from the germline V gene are SNHLY and FYNNEI. The CDR3 runs to 15 residues. V lost 4 bases, J lost 12 bases, and 22 bases lay in between. The CDR3 region has the DNA TGTGCCAGCAGTGGACCCTCAGGGGCGGTAGAGAGGCAGTTCTTC. It yields the protein CASSGPSGAVERQFF.

This clonotype was seen a handful of times. The gene calls are TRBV20-1 and TRBJ1-5; possible D gene TRBD1, 5 bases. Germline-derived CDR1 and CDR2 are DFQATT and SNEGSKA (reference sequence). The CDR3 has 15 amino acids. Trimming left V 3 bases short and J 3 bases short, with 15 bases between. This chain's CDR3 is CSASNTRGDNQPQHF. CDR3 nucleotides: TGCAGTGCTAGTAACACGAGGGGTGACAATCAGCCCCAGCATTTT.

V and J are TRBV9 and TRBJ2-2; D gene ambiguous. The V end lost 2 bases, the J end lost 6 bases, and 8 bases lay between the germline ends. This CDR3 is 13 amino acids long. Germline CDR1 and CDR2: SGDLS and YYNGEE. The CDR3 DNA reads as TGTGCCAGCAGCGTCTCCATAGCCGGGGAGCTGTTTTTT. This translates into CASSVSIAGELFF.

This clonotype was observed a few times. V and J are TRBV30 and TRBJ2-7; the match to TRBD1 covers 8 bases. V dropped 2 bases and J dropped 5; count of bases not matched to a gene: 8. Germline CDR1 reads GTSNPN; CDR2 reads SVGIG (reference sequence). The CDR3 contains 14 residues. DNA for the CDR3: TGTGCCTGGAGTCCCCGGACAGGGAAGGACGAGCAGTACTTC. Translated: CAWSPRTGKDEQYF.

The chain employs TRBV12-3 or TRBV12-4 and TRBJ1-1; possible D gene TRBD1, 6 bases. The CDR3 loop spans 15 amino acids. V was trimmed by 2 bases and J by 2 bases, leaving 12 bases between them. The CDR3 spells CASSLWGLLNTEAFF. The CDR3 coding sequence is TGTGCCAGCAGTTTATGGGGGCTCCTAAACACTGAAGCTTTCTTT.

This clonotype has more than one count but fewer than ten. The chain uses TRBV25-1 and TRBJ2-7; tentatively, D is TRBD1 (5 bases). V dropped 4 bases and J dropped 3 bases, with 16 bases sitting between them. The CDR3 runs 15 residues. Per germline, CDR1 MGHDK and CDR2 SYGVNS. The CDR3: CASSALRKGIYEQYF. DNA of the CDR3: TGTGCCAGCAGTGCCCTACGGAAGGGGATCTACGAGCAGTACTTC.

As to this clonotype: At one end, the junction sequence differs from germline, possibly due to a read error. This sequence joins TRBV7-9 and TRBJ2-3; D call uncertain. Germline V CDR1 and CDR2: SEHNR, FQNEAQ (reference sequence). This CDR3 comprises 11 residues. The CDR3 here is CASSLAAWAHF. The CDR3 nucleotides read TGTGCCAGCAGCTTAGCCGCCTGGGCCCATTTT.

Many counts were recorded for this clonotype. This rearrangement joins TRBV29-1 to TRBJ2-2; perhaps D is TRBD1 or TRBD2 (6 bases each). The germline V gene encodes CDR1 SQVTM and CDR2 ANQGSEA. CDR3 length equals 17 residues. Trimming shortened V by 2 bases and J by 1 base, and 17 bases separated the two germline ends. The CDR3 DNA follows: TGCAGCGTTGAAAAGGAGGGGGGAATCAGGAACACCGGGGAGCTGTTTTTT. Protein sequence: CSVEKEGGIRNTGELFF.

This chain connects TRBV20-1 to TRBJ1-2, with TRBD1 matching over 11 bases. The V and J ends lost 4 bases and 7 bases, in that order; junction bases with no gene match: 5. The CDR3 has 13 residues. The germline CDR1 and CDR2 sequences are DFQATT and SNEGSKA (reference sequence). CDR3 DNA: TGCAGTGCTACCGGACAGGGGGCAGGTGGCTACACCTTC. Its protein is CSATGQGAGGYTF.

This chain joins TRBV12-3 or TRBV12-4 and TRBJ1-3; D is ambiguous. V shed 4 bases and J shed 0 bases, with 16 bases lying between them. The CDR3 length is 17 residues. The CDR3 is CASSYIWYGVSGNTIYF. The CDR3 DNA sequence: TGTGCCAGCAGTTATATATGGTATGGAGTCTCTGGAAACACCATATATTTT.

This clonotype was detected a few times. The chain couples TRBV7-2 to TRBJ1-5, with D possibly TRBD1 on 5 matching bases. The CDR3 consists of 15 residues. Looked up from germline, CDR1 is SGHTA and CDR2 is FQGNSA. V lost 0 bases and J lost 4, with 10 bases in between. The CDR3 here is CASSLAHGGNQPQHF. As DNA, the CDR3 is TGTGCCAGCAGCTTAGCTCACGGGGGTAATCAGCCCCAGCATTTT.

This clonotype was counted a few times. This chain links TRBV6-1 with TRBJ1-2, with TRBD1 matching over 7 bases. The CDR3 totals 14 residues. Germline V gene lookup returns CDR1 MNHNS and CDR2 SASEGT. V gave up 6 bases and J gave up 8 bases; unmatched junction bases: 12. CDR3 DNA: TGTGCCAGCAGCCAAAACAGGGGAATGAGGGGCTACACCTTC. This translates into CASSQNRGMRGYTF.

The rearrangement links TRBV10-3 to TRBJ2-4; D not resolved. V lost 0 bases, J lost 0 bases, and 12 bases lay in between. This CDR3 region has 17 residues. Germline-derived CDR1 and CDR2 are ENHRY and SYGVKD. In nucleotides, the CDR3 is TGTGCCATCAGTGAGTCGATGACGGCTCTAGCCAAAAACATTCAGTACTTC. Translation gives CAISESMTALAKNIQYF.

The gene calls are TRBV6-1 and TRBJ2-5; 8 bases line up with TRBD1. Germline lookup yields CDR1 MNHNS and CDR2 SASEGT. The CDR3 has 18 residues. J was trimmed by 5 bases and V by 0 bases; bases with no gene match: 14. This chain's CDR3 is CASSEAFSGTGPRETQYF. The CDR3 region has the DNA TGTGCCAGCAGTGAAGCTTTTTCCGGGACAGGCCCGAGGGAGACCCAGTACTTC.